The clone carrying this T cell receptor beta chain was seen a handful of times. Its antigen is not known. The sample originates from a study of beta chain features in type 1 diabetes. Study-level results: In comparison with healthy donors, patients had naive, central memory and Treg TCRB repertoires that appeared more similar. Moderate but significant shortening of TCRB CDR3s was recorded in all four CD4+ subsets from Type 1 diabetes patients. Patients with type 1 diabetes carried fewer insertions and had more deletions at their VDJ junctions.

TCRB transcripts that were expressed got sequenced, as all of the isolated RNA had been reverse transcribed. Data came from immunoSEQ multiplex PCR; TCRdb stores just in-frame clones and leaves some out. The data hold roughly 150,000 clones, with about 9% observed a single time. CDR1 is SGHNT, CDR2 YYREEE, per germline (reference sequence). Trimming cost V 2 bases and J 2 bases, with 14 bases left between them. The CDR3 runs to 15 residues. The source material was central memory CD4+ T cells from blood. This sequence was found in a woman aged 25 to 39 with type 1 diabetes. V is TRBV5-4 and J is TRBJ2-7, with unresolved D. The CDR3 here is CASSLSSGGAYEQYF. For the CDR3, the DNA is TGTGCCAGCAGCTTATCCTCCGGCGGCGCCTACGAGCAGTACTTC.